This T cell receptor beta chain was retrieved from a study of siplizumab effects on memory and regulatory T cells. Germline V gene lookup returns CDR1 SGHNT and CDR2 YENEEA. The CDR3 runs 16 residues. Trimming took off 5 bases at V and 6 bases at J, with 23 bases between the two ends. Here immunoSEQ multiplex PCR was the method, and the copy in TCRdb shows in-frame clones only, minus some. The data contain about 94,000 clones, 85% to 95% of them singletons. The sequenced material came from non-Treg CD4+ T cells sorted from blood. This rearrangement joins TRBV11-3 to TRBJ2-7; no clear D. This TCR came from a human donor in good health. In DNA form, the CDR3 reads TGTGCCAGCAGCCCCGCCCCAACGGGCAGAACCTCCGAGCAGTACTTC. Amino acid sequence: CASSPAPTGRTSEQYF.